The rows below give T cell receptor beta chains drawn from one sample of a study of control samples from healthy donors and cancer patients. Using immunoSEQ multiplex PCR, the repertoire was profiled, and TCRdb retains in-frame clones only, with some absent. The table shows 65,000 to 90,000 clones, with about 89% occurring only once. The sequencing sample was made of blood. The receptor set was obtained from a man in his forties or fifties in good health. Both conserved end residues are part of each CDR3. A D gene is named only where the DNA matches it firmly. Not all rows give a size; the values are once, few, many and, for expanded clones, a class.

cdr3_nt cdr3_aa clone_size j_call v_call d_call
TGTGCCTCGGAGGGGGGAAGAGATACGCAGTATTTT CASEGGRDTQYF - TRBJ2-3 TRBV7-9 -
TGTGCCAGCAGTTTCCTTCGGACGGGGGCCTATGGCTACACCTTC CASSFLRTGAYGYTF - TRBJ1-2 TRBV28 -
TGTGCCAGCAGTCCCGGGACAGCCCTACCCGGGGGCACTGAAGCTTTCTTT CASSPGTALPGGTEAFF - TRBJ1-1 TRBV6-6 TRBD1
TGTGCCAGCTCACCTCCGAGGGGAGACACCGGGGAGCTGTTTTTT CASSPPRGDTGELFF - TRBJ2-2 TRBV18 -
TGTGCCAGCAGCGTAGTTTCGGGGACCGGGGAGCTGTTTTTT CASSVVSGTGELFF - TRBJ2-2 TRBV9 -
TGCGCCAGCAGCCCTGGAAACACCATATATTTT CASSPGNTIYF - TRBJ1-3 TRBV4-1 -
TGTGCCAGCAGATTTAGGGAGGATGAGCAGTTCTTC CASRFREDEQFF - TRBJ2-1 TRBV11-3 -
TGTGCCAGCAGCCAAGTCTCCAATGAGCAGTTCTTC CASSQVSNEQFF - TRBJ2-1 TRBV4-2 -
TGCGCCAGCGGGCGGACAGGGATCGAGTATGGCTACACCTTC CASGRTGIEYGYTF - TRBJ1-2 TRBV5-1 TRBD1
TGTGCCAGCAGCTTAGCTTTCGACAGGGACACTGAAGCTTTCTTT CASSLAFDRDTEAFF - TRBJ1-1 TRBV7-8 TRBD1
TGCAGCGTTGAAAGCGGGGGGGCAGATACGCAGTATTTT CSVESGGADTQYF - TRBJ2-3 TRBV29-1 TRBD2
TGTGCCAGCAGCGTAGTTGGTTCTCCAGGCGAGCAGTACTTC CASSVVGSPGEQYF - TRBJ2-7 TRBV9 -
TGCGCCAGCAGCTTGGAGGGGCGGGCTGAAGCTTTCTTT CASSLEGRAEAFF - TRBJ1-1 TRBV5-1 -
TGCGCCAGCAGTCGACATAAACAAGAGACCCAGTACTTC CASSRHKQETQYF - TRBJ2-5 TRBV4-3 -
TGTGCCAGCAGCCAAGGAGGGACGAGCGGCTACACCTTC CASSQGGTSGYTF - TRBJ1-2 TRBV3-1/TRBV3-2 -
TGCGCCAGCAGCCAATCTACAGGGTCGAGCACAGATACGCAGTATTTT CASSQSTGSSTDTQYF - TRBJ2-3 TRBV4-1 -
TGTGCCAGCAGTTACGTTGGGGCCCCGAACACTGAAGCTTTCTTT CASSYVGAPNTEAFF - TRBJ1-1 TRBV6-6 -
TGTGCCAGCAGTCCCTCTATGGGGGGCTATCCCCCAGGGTTC CASSPSMGGYPPGF - TRBJ1-2 TRBV6-5 -
TGTGCCACCAGTCCGAGGGCGGTAGCGGGGTGGGAGACCCAGTACTTC CATSPRAVAGWETQYF - TRBJ2-5 TRBV24-1 TRBD2
TGCGCCAGCAGCCAAGCTCGGACAGGGGCGGGGGACACTGAAGCTTTCTTT CASSQARTGAGDTEAFF - TRBJ1-1 TRBV4-3 TRBD1
TGCAGCGTTGAAAATGTGGATGAGCAGTTCTTC CSVENVDEQFF - TRBJ2-1 TRBV29-1 -
TGTGCCAGTAGTGAAAAACAGGGTAGTTCACCCCTCCACTTT CASSEKQGSSPLHF few TRBJ1-6 TRBV19 -
TGTGCCAGCAGCGTAGGGCCCTCGGGTGAGCAGTTCTTC CASSVGPSGEQFF - TRBJ2-1 TRBV5-5 -
TGCAGTGCTCCCCAGATCAATGAGCAGTTCTTC CSAPQINEQFF - TRBJ2-1 TRBV20-1 -
TGTGCCACCAGTGACCAAACAGGGGGAAACTATGGCTACACCTTC CATSDQTGGNYGYTF - TRBJ1-2 TRBV24-1 TRBD1
TGTGCCTGGACAGGGTTAGGGAATTCACCCCTCCACTTT CAWTGLGNSPLHF - TRBJ1-6 TRBV30 -
TGTGCCAGCACTCAGGAGGACTCCCACCGGGAGCAGTTCTTC CASTQEDSHREQFF - TRBJ2-1 TRBV6-5 -
TGTGCCAGCAGCCGGACGCCCCGAGCTTTCTTT CASSRTPRAFF - TRBJ1-1 TRBV7-9 -
TGTGCCAGCAGCCCAGCAAGGACTAGCACAGATACGCAGTATTTT CASSPARTSTDTQYF - TRBJ2-3 TRBV7-2 -
TGCGCCAGCAGCTTCTCGGGGCCTCTTTACGAGCAGTACTTC CASSFSGPLYEQYF once TRBJ2-7 TRBV5-1 -
TGTGCCAGCAGTTATCTCCCCGGGGAGCTGTTTTTT CASSYLPGELFF - TRBJ2-2 TRBV28 -
TGTGCCATCAGTGAGTCGAATTTCCCCGGGGGCTACACCTTC CAISESNFPGGYTF once TRBJ1-2 TRBV10-3 -
TGTGCCAGCAGCCAGGACAGGGCCCTCTACAATGAGCAGTTCTTC CASSQDRALYNEQFF - TRBJ2-1 TRBV5-8 TRBD1
TGCGCCAGCAGCTTGGAGACGGGAGTTGGCTACACCTTC CASSLETGVGYTF - TRBJ1-2 TRBV5-1 -
TGTGCCAGCCGCTTTCCGGGGTCCTATAATTCACCCCTCCACTTT CASRFPGSYNSPLHF - TRBJ1-6 TRBV6-5 -
TGTGCCACCAGTGATCCGCGGGGTGGACAAGAGCTCTATGGCTACACCTTC CATSDPRGGQELYGYTF - TRBJ1-2 TRBV24-1 -
TGCAGCGCCCCGGCCGGACCCTCTTACAATGAGCAGTTCTTC CSAPAGPSYNEQFF - TRBJ2-1 TRBV29-1 -
TGTGCCAGCAGCCAAGGAGCGGGATACAATGAGCAGTTCTTC CASSQGAGYNEQFF once TRBJ2-1 TRBV3-1/TRBV3-2 TRBD2
TGTGCCAGCAGCTTAGATGGTCTCGAGCAGTACTTC CASSLDGLEQYF - TRBJ2-7 TRBV7-3 -
TGCGCCAGCAGCCAAGAACAGGTAAGCAATCAGCCCCAGCATTTT CASSQEQVSNQPQHF - TRBJ1-5 TRBV4-1 -
TGTGCCAGCAGCTCATTGGGACTAGCGGGGCACAATGAGCAGTTCTTC CASSSLGLAGHNEQFF - TRBJ2-1 TRBV13 TRBD2
TGTGCCAGCAGCTTAGGGCAGTCGGGCTATGGCTACACCTTC CASSLGQSGYGYTF - TRBJ1-2 TRBV11-2 -
TGTGCCAGCTCACCGCAGGGAGCCACTGAAGCTTTCTTT CASSPQGATEAFF - TRBJ1-1 TRBV18 -
TGTGCCACCAGCAGGGAGGACTATGGCTACACCTTC CATSREDYGYTF once TRBJ1-2 TRBV24-1 -
TGTGCCTGGAGCCCGGGGGGAGATACGCAGTATTTT CAWSPGGDTQYF once TRBJ2-3 TRBV30 TRBD2
TGCGCCAGCAGCGTATTAGCGGGGGCGGGCACAGATACGCAGTATTTT CASSVLAGAGTDTQYF - TRBJ2-3 TRBV5-1 TRBD2
TGTGCCAGCAGCACCCGGCCCTCTCCTGCCCCCTCCTACGAGCAGTACTTC CASSTRPSPAPSYEQYF - TRBJ2-7 TRBV7-3 -
TGTGCCAGCAGCCGTCGCGGACAGTGGGACGACGAGCAGTACTTC CASSRRGQWDDEQYF - TRBJ2-7 TRBV3-1/TRBV3-2 -